A selection of T cell receptor beta chains follows, all from one sample in a study of blood T cell repertoires in COVID-19. Using immunoSEQ multiplex PCR, the repertoire was profiled, and TCRdb retains in-frame clones only, with some absent. There are under 350,000 clones in the sample; 80% to 90% occur only once, and approximately 4.2% lies in the top ten. Material for sequencing was peripheral blood. All receptors come from a man aged 35-49 years with acute or convalescent COVID-19. The CDR3 runs from the conserved cysteine through the conserved F or W. The D gene is left open where the match is weak. Size is stated for part of the rows, as once, few or many counts, or as a class when the clone is expanded.

>TRBJ1-5|-|-|TRBV11-2
TGTGCCAGCAGCTACAGGGTAGGCCAGCCCCAGCATTTT
CASSYRVGQPQHF
>TRBJ1-2|-|-|TRBV30
TGTGCCTGGAGTCAGGGGTTAGGAGAGGGCTACACCTTC
CAWSQGLGEGYTF
>TRBJ2-3|-|TRBD2|TRBV5-1
TGCGCCAGCAGCCCTGGACTAGCGGGGGACATAGTGGATACGCAGTATTTT
CASSPGLAGDIVDTQYF
>TRBJ1-1|-|-|TRBV5-1
TGCGCCAGCAGCTTCTCCGCCAGGGGGAACACTGAAGCTTTCTTT
CASSFSARGNTEAFF
>TRBJ1-5|-|-|TRBV29-1
TGCAGCGTTGAGGCAGGGGCCAATCAGCCCCAGCATTTT
CSVEAGANQPQHF
>TRBJ2-3|-|TRBD1|TRBV24-1
TGTGCCACCGAGGGGGCAATCACAGATACGCAGTATTTT
CATEGAITDTQYF
>TRBJ1-5|-|-|TRBV18
TGTGCCAGCTCACCAGGACAGCTTAGCAATCAGCCCCAGCATTTT
CASSPGQLSNQPQHF
>TRBJ2-1|-|-|TRBV4-2
TGTGCCAGCAGCTACGCGGAGGGTAGAAACAATGAGCAGTTCTTC
CASSYAEGRNNEQFF
>TRBJ1-5|-|-|TRBV5-1
TGCGCCAGCAGCTTAGTGGGAGGGTCCAATCAGCCCCAGCATTTT
CASSLVGGSNQPQHF
>TRBJ2-7|-|-|TRBV5-6
TGTGCCAGCAGCCAAGGGGCCCCCTACGAGCAGTACTTC
CASSQGAPYEQYF
>TRBJ2-4|-|-|TRBV5-1
TGCGCCAGCAGCTGGGTGAGCGGGCTGGACATTCAGTACTTC
CASSWVSGLDIQYF
>TRBJ1-5|once|-|TRBV12-5
TGTGCTAGTGGTTTGCCACCCCTCGGCAGGGGTAGTCAGCCCCAGCATTTT
CASGLPPLGRGSQPQHF
>TRBJ2-1|-|-|TRBV6-1
TGTGCCAGCAGTGAGGCCCTTTCGGGAAGAGGGTCCAATGAGCAGTTCTTC
CASSEALSGRGSNEQFF
>TRBJ2-7|once|TRBD2|TRBV5-1
TGCGCCAGCAGCCCTGGACTAGCGGGGCCCTACGAGCAGTACTTC
CASSPGLAGPYEQYF
>TRBJ2-7|-|TRBD1|TRBV6-1
TGTGCCAGCAGTGAAGGGACAGGGGCCTACGAGCAGTACTTC
CASSEGTGAYEQYF
>TRBJ2-1|-|-|TRBV29-1
TGCAGCGCCTCCCACGGGTTTGACAATGAGCAGTTCTTC
CSASHGFDNEQFF
>TRBJ2-1|-|-|TRBV15
TGTGCCACCAGCAGAGATCACAGGGTTTCCTACAATGAGCAGTTCTTC
CATSRDHRVSYNEQFF
>TRBJ2-7|-|TRBD1|TRBV14
TGTGCCAGCAGCCTCCTGCTGACAGGGGCCTACGAGCAGTACTTC
CASSLLLTGAYEQYF
>TRBJ1-5|-|-|TRBV4-2
TGTGCCAGCAGCCAAGAATCCTCCCTTTCAGGTCAGCCCCAGCATTTT
CASSQESSLSGQPQHF
>TRBJ1-2|-|TRBD1|TRBV3-1/TRBV3-2
TGTGCCAGCAGCCAACCCTGGACAGGGAAGGATGGCTACACCTTC
CASSQPWTGKDGYTF
>TRBJ2-3|-|TRBD2|TRBV7-9
TGTGCCAGCAGCCTCCTAGCGGGGGGGCCAGATACGCAGTATTTT
CASSLLAGGPDTQYF
>TRBJ1-1|-|TRBD1|TRBV18
TGTGCCAGCTCAGCCGACAGGGTAGCTTTCTTT
CASSADRVAFF
>TRBJ1-1|once|-|TRBV7-9
TGTGCCAGCAGCCCCGGCGGGGGGCGCCGGACTGAAGCTTTCTTT
CASSPGGGRRTEAFF
>TRBJ1-5|-|-|TRBV24-1
TGTGCCACCAGTGTGCGAGGAGATCGGAATCAGCCCCAGCATTTT
CATSVRGDRNQPQHF
>TRBJ1-2|-|-|TRBV27
TGTGCCAGCAGTTTCCGGACTCCCGGGCGCTACACCTTC
CASSFRTPGRYTF
>TRBJ1-1|-|TRBD1|TRBV4-1
TGCGCCAGCAGCCAAGTTTTAGGACAGGTTATTACTGAAGCTTTCTTT
CASSQVLGQVITEAFF
>TRBJ1-1|-|-|TRBV6-1
TGTGCCAGCAGTGATTTGAACAGACCGAACACTGAAGCTTTCTTT
CASSDLNRPNTEAFF
>TRBJ2-7|-|-|TRBV19
TGTGCCAGTAGAGGGGGATTTGGTACCTACGAGCAGTACTTC
CASRGGFGTYEQYF